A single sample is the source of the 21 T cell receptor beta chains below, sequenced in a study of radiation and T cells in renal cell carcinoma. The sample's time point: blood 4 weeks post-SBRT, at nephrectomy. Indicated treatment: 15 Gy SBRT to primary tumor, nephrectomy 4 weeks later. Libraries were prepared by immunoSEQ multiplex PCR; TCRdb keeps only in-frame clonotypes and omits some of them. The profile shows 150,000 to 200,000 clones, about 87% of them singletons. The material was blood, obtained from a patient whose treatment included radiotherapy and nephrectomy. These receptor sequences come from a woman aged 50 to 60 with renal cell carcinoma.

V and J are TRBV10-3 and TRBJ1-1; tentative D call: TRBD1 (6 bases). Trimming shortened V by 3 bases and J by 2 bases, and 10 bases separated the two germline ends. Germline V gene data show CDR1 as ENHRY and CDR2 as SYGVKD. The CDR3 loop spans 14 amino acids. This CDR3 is CAISDRGSNTEAFF. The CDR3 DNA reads TGTGCCATCAGTGACAGGGGCAGTAACACTGAAGCTTTCTTT.

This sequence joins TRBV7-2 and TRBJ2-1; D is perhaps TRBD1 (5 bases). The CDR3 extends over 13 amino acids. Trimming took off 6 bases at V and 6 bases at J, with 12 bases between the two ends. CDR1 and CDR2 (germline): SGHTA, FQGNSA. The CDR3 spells CASRAGNFNEQFF. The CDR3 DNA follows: TGTGCCAGCAGGGCAGGGAATTTCAATGAGCAGTTCTTC.

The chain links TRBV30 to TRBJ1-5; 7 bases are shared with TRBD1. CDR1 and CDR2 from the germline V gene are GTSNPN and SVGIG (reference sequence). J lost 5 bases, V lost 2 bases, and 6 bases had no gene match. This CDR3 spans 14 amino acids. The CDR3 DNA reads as TGTGCCTGGAGTTTCAGACAGGGTCATCAGCCCCAGCATTTT. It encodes CAWSFRQGHQPQHF.

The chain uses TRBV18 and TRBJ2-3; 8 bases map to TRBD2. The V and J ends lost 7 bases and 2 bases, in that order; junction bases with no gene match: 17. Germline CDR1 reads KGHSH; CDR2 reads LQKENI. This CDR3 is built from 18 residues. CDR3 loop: CASFGPGSGALYTDTQYF. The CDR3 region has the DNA TGTGCCAGCTTTGGCCCGGGTAGCGGGGCCCTTTACACAGATACGCAGTATTTT.

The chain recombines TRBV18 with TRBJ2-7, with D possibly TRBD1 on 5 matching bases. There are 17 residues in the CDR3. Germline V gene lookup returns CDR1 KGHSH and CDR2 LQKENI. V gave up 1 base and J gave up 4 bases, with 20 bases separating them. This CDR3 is CASSPRVQGTGEYEQYF. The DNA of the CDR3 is TGTGCCAGCTCACCACGCGTCCAGGGAACTGGGGAATACGAGCAGTACTTC.

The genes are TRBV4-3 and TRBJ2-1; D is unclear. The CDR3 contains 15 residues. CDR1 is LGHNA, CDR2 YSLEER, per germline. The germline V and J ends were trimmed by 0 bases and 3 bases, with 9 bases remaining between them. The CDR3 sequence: CASSQDRDFYNEQFF. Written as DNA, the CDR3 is TGCGCCAGCAGCCAAGATCGCGATTTCTACAATGAGCAGTTCTTC.

The chain's CDR3 is CASSLGQGTEQYF. The CDR3 coding sequence is TGTGCCAGCAGCTTGGGACAGGGTACCGAGCAGTACTTC. V gene TRBV7-2 combines with J gene TRBJ2-7; 9 bases line up with TRBD1. Germline V CDR1 and CDR2: SGHTA, FQGNSA. This CDR3 has 13 amino acids. After removal of 3 bases from V and 6 bases from J, the junction contained 3 bases not matched to a gene.

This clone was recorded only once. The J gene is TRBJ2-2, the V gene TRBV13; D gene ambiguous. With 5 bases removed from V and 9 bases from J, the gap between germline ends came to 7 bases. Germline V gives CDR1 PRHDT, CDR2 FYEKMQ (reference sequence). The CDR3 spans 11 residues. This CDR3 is CASSVRRELFF. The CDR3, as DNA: TGTGCCAGCAGCGTCAGACGGGAGCTGTTTTTT.

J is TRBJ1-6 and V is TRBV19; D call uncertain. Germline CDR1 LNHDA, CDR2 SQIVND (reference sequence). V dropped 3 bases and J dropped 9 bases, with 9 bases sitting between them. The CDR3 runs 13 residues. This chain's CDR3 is CASSIRVGSPLHF. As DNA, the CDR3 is TGTGCCAGTAGTATTCGAGTCGGTTCACCCCTCCACTTT.

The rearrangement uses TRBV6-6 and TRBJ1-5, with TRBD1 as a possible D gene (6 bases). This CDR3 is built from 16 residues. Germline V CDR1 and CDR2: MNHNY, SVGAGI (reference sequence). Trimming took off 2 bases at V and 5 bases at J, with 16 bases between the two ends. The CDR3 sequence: CASSYGTGISYQPQHF. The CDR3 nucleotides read TGTGCCAGCAGTTACGGCACAGGGATCTCGTATCAGCCCCAGCATTTT.

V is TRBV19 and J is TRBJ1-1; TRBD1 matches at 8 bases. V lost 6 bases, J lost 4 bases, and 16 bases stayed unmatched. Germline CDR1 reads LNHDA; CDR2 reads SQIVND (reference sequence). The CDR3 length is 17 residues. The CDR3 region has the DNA TGTGCCAGTAGCCGTGGAACTCCAGGGGGCGTTGTCACTGAAGCTTTCTTT. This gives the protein CASSRGTPGGVVTEAFF.

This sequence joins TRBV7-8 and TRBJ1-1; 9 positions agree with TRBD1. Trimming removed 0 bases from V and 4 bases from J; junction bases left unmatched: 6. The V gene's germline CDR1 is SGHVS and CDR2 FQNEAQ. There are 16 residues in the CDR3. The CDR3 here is CASSLAGDRDSTEAFF. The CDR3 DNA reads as TGTGCCAGCAGCTTAGCCGGGGACAGGGATAGCACTGAAGCTTTCTTT.

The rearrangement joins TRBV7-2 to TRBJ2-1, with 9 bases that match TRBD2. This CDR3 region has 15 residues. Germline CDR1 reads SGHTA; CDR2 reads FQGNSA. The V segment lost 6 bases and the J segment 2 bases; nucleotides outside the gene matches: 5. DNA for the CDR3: TGTGCCAGCAGGAGAGCGGGGGGAGCCTACAATGAGCAGTTCTTC. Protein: CASRRAGGAYNEQFF.

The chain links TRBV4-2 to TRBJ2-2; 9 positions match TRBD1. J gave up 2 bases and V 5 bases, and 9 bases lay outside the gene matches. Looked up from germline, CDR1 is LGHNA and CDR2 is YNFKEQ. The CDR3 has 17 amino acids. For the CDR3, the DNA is TGTGCCAGCAGCAAGGACAGGGGACCTGCTAACACCGGGGAGCTGTTTTTT. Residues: CASSKDRGPANTGELFF.

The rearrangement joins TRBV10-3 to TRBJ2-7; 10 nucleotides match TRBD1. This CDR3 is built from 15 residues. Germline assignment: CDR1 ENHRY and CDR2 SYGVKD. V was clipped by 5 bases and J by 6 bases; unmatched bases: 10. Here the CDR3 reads CAISSPGTGVAEQYF. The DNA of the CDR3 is TGTGCCATCAGTTCTCCGGGGACAGGGGTGGCCGAGCAGTACTTC.

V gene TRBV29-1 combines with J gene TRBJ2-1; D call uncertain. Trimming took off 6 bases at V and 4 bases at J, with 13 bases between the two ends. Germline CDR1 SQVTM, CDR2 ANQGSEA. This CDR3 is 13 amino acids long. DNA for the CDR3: TGCAGCGTCCCCGCATTGGGGTACAATGAGCAGTTCTTC. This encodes CSVPALGYNEQFF.

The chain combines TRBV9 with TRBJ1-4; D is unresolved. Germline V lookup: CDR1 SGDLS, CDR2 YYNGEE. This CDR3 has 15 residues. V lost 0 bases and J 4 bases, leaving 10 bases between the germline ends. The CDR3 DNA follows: TGTGCCAGCAGCGTAGGGCCGGCGGGTAATGAAAAACTGTTTTTT. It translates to CASSVGPAGNEKLFF.

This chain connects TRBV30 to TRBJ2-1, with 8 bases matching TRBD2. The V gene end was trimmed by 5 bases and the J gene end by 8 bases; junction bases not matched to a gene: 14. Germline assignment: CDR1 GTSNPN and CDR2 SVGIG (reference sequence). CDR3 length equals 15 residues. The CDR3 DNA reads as TGTGCCTGGGCCTCGGGGGGGGGTCTTTTGTATGAGCAGTTCTTC. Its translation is CAWASGGGLLYEQFF.

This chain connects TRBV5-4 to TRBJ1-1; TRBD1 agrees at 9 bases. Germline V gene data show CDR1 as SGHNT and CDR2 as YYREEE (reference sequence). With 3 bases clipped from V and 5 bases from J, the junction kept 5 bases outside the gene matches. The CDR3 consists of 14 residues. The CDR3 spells CASSSDRGETEAFF. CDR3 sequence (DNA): TGTGCCAGCAGCTCGGACAGGGGTGAAACTGAAGCTTTCTTT.

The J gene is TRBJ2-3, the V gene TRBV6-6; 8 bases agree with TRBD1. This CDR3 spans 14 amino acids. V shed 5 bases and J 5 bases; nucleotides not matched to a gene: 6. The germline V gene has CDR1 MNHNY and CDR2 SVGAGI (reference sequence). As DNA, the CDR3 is TGTGCCAGCAGTCCCAGGGGGCCCGAAGATACGCAGTATTTT. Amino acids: CASSPRGPEDTQYF.

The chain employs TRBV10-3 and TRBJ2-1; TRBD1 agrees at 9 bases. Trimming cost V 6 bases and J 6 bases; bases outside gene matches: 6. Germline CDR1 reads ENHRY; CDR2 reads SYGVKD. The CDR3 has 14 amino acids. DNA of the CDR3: TGTGCCATCAGCGGGACAGGGTCCGGCAATGAGCAGTTCTTC. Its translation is CAISGTGSGNEQFF.